These 2 T cell receptor beta chains came from one sample sequenced in a study of T cells in Graves' hyperthyroidism and ophthalmopathy. RNA transcripts served as the template for amplifying TCR beta CDR3 regions. During a first-round RT-PCR of the TCR CDR3, the HTBI primer set was used. Via MiXCR, TCRdb re-called the multiplex PCR reads, giving one row per CDR3 protein. This sample carries hundreds of thousands of distinct CDR3 sequences, 17% of them seen once, and the ten largest clones take around 17%. Source material: blood. Receptors originate from a woman aged 18-35 years with Graves' ophthalmopathy.

The genes are TRBV6-1 and TRBJ1-6; weak D call: TRBD1 (5 bases). The V gene lost 5 bases and the J gene lost 0 bases, with 20 bases spanning the gap. The CDR3 loop spans 19 amino acids. Germline V gene sequence: CDR1 MNHNS, CDR2 SASEGT. CDR3 loop: CASSRTGTFPYSYNSPLHF. The CDR3 bases are TGTGCCAGCAGTCGGACCGGGACTTTCCCTTACTCCTATAATTCACCCCTCCACTTT.

The chain recombines TRBV10-3 with TRBJ1-6, with no clear D. Looked up from germline, CDR1 is ENHRY and CDR2 is SYGVKD. CDR3 length: 15 residues. Trimming shortened V by 4 bases and J by 3 bases, and 10 bases separated the two germline ends. CDR3 loop: CAISGREGYNSPLHF. CDR3 nucleotides: TGTGCCATCAGTGGAAGGGAGGGCTATAATTCACCCCTCCACTTT.